The rows below give T cell receptor beta chains drawn from one sample of a study of blood T cell repertoires in COVID-19. Generated by immunoSEQ multiplex PCR, the TCRdb table keeps only in-frame clones and is missing some. Of about 80,000 clones listed, about 78% are singletons. Specimen: peripheral blood. The receptors were gathered from a human donor in a cohort sampled during active COVID-19. CDR3s include the opening cysteine and the closing phenylalanine or tryptophan. The order of the fields is clone size, D gene, J gene, V gene, CDR3 DNA, CDR3 protein. The D gene is left open where the match is weak. Part of the rows lack a size; the others show once, few, many or a class for expanded clones.

clone_size: .
d_call: .
j_call: TRBJ2-3
v_call: TRBV25-1
cdr3_nt: TGTGCCAGCAGTGAATCCTATACGCAGTATTTT
cdr3_aa: CASSESYTQYF

clone_size: .
d_call: TRBD2
j_call: TRBJ2-3
v_call: TRBV10-3
cdr3_nt: TGTGCCATCAGTCCTGCGGGAGGGCCCTCGGCAGATACGCAGTATTTT
cdr3_aa: CAISPAGGPSADTQYF

clone_size: .
d_call: TRBD1
j_call: TRBJ2-5
v_call: TRBV7-2
cdr3_nt: TGTGCCAGCAGCACAACCGGGACAGGACCTTTACAGACCCAGTACTTC
cdr3_aa: CASSTTGTGPLQTQYF

clone_size: .
d_call: .
j_call: TRBJ2-3
v_call: TRBV5-4
cdr3_nt: TGTGCCAGCAGCTTGACTACCCCCACAGATACGCAGTATTTT
cdr3_aa: CASSLTTPTDTQYF

clone_size: .
d_call: TRBD1
j_call: TRBJ2-7
v_call: TRBV13
cdr3_nt: TGTGCCAGCAGCGCACAGACAGGGGCCTACGAGCAGTACTTC
cdr3_aa: CASSAQTGAYEQYF

clone_size: .
d_call: .
j_call: TRBJ2-1
v_call: TRBV15
cdr3_nt: TGTGCCACCAGCAGAGAAACAGGGTCGGTGAATGAGCAGTTCTTC
cdr3_aa: CATSRETGSVNEQFF

clone_size: .
d_call: TRBD1
j_call: TRBJ1-2
v_call: TRBV14
cdr3_nt: TGTGCCAGCAGCCCCCCTCGGGGGCAGGGGGCCGAATATGGCTACACCTTC
cdr3_aa: CASSPPRGQGAEYGYTF

clone_size: .
d_call: .
j_call: TRBJ1-2
v_call: TRBV3-1/TRBV3-2
cdr3_nt: TGTGCCAGCAGCCAAGCCTCGGCGGGCATCTATGGCTACACCTTC
cdr3_aa: CASSQASAGIYGYTF

clone_size: once
d_call: .
j_call: TRBJ2-3
v_call: TRBV7-3
cdr3_nt: TGTGCCAGCAGGAGGAGCGGAGACACAGATACGCAGTATTTT
cdr3_aa: CASRRSGDTDTQYF

clone_size: .
d_call: TRBD1
j_call: TRBJ1-1
v_call: TRBV7-9
cdr3_nt: TGTGCCAGCAGCTCGTACCAGGGGGAACGAGCTTTCTTT
cdr3_aa: CASSSYQGERAFF

clone_size: few
d_call: TRBD2
j_call: TRBJ2-5
v_call: TRBV11-3
cdr3_nt: TGTGCCAGCAGCTGGGGACTAGGTGGGGTCGAGACCCAGTACTTC
cdr3_aa: CASSWGLGGVETQYF

clone_size: .
d_call: TRBD2
j_call: TRBJ2-3
v_call: TRBV5-1
cdr3_nt: TGCGCCAGCAGCCCCGGACTAGCGATAACCACAGATACGCAGTATTTT
cdr3_aa: CASSPGLAITTDTQYF

clone_size: few
d_call: TRBD2
j_call: TRBJ2-1
v_call: TRBV6-2/TRBV6-3
cdr3_nt: TGTGCCAGCAGTTACATACTAGCGCCCGATGAGCAGTTCTTC
cdr3_aa: CASSYILAPDEQFF

clone_size: .
d_call: .
j_call: TRBJ2-5
v_call: TRBV7-6
cdr3_nt: TGTGCCAGCAGCGTCCCCCGGGGTACGGAGACCCAGTACTTC
cdr3_aa: CASSVPRGTETQYF

clone_size: .
d_call: TRBD1
j_call: TRBJ2-7
v_call: TRBV11-3
cdr3_nt: TGTGCCAGCAGCTTAGGGACAGGGGGATACGAGCAGTGCTTC
cdr3_aa: CASSLGTGGYEQCF

clone_size: few
d_call: TRBD1
j_call: TRBJ2-7
v_call: TRBV4-2
cdr3_nt: TGTGCCAGCACCTCCGGGACAGGGTTTGACGTCGACGAAAACGAGCAGTACTTC
cdr3_aa: CASTSGTGFDVDENEQYF

clone_size: once
d_call: TRBD1
j_call: TRBJ1-1
v_call: TRBV11-2
cdr3_nt: TGTGCCAGCAGCTTATGGCACGAGGACAGGCAAATGAACACTGAAGCTTTCTTT
cdr3_aa: CASSLWHEDRQMNTEAFF

clone_size: .
d_call: .
j_call: TRBJ1-1
v_call: TRBV10-3
cdr3_nt: TGTGCCACTCTCCTTCTCGCGGGTATGAACACTGAAGCTTTCTTT
cdr3_aa: CATLLLAGMNTEAFF

clone_size: .
d_call: .
j_call: TRBJ1-5
v_call: TRBV7-9
cdr3_nt: TGTGCCAGCAGCTTAGGTAGTGAGCCCCAGCATTTT
cdr3_aa: CASSLGSEPQHF

clone_size: few
d_call: TRBD2
j_call: TRBJ2-7
v_call: TRBV29-1
cdr3_nt: TGCAGCGCAACTCTGGGGGGGGAGCAGTACTTC
cdr3_aa: CSATLGGEQYF